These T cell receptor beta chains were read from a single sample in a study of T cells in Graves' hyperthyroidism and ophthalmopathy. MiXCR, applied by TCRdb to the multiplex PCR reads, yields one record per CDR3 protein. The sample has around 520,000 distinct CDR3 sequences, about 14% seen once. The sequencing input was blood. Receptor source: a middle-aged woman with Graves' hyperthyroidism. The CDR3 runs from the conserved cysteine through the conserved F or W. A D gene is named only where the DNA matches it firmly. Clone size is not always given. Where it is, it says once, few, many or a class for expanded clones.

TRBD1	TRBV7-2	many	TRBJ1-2	CASSLGQGAAYGYTF	TGTGCCAGCAGCCTCGGACAGGGGGCGGCCTATGGCTACACCTTC
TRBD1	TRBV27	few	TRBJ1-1	CASGTGGLNTEAFF	TGTGCCAGCGGGACAGGGGGATTGAACACTGAAGCTTTCTTT
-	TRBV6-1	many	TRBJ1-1	CASSKGVGPFPTEAFF	TGTGCCAGCAGTAAAGGGGTAGGGCCTTTCCCTACTGAAGCTTTCTTT
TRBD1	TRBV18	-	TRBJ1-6	CASSPGDSWNSPLHF	TGTGCCAGCTCACCAGGGGACAGCTGGAATTCACCCCTCCACTTT
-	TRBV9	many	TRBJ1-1	CASSVDGSTEAFF	TGTGCCAGCAGCGTAGATGGTAGCACTGAAGCTTTCTTT
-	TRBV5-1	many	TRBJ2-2	CASSLIDRGGTGELFF	TGCGCCAGCAGCTTGATCGACAGAGGAGGCACCGGGGAGCTGTTTTTT
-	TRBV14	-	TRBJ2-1	CASSLMSVEQFF	TGTGCCAGCAGCCTTATGAGCGTTGAGCAGTTCTTC
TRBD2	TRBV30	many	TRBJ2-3	CAWTSGRIDTDTQYF	TGTGCTTGGACTAGCGGGAGAATTGACACAGATACGCAGTATTTT
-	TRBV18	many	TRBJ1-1	CASSPGLSVNTEAFF	TGTGCCAGCTCACCAGGTTTAAGCGTCAACACTGAAGCTTTCTTT
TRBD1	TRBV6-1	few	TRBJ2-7	CASSRSAWDSCEQYF	TGTGCCAGCAGTCGTTCTGCCTGGGACAGCTGCGAGCAGTACTTC
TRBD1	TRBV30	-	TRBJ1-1	CAWSGQGRAFF	TGTGCCTGGAGTGGACAGGGGAGAGCTTTCTTT
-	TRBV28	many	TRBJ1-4	CASSLAVKDEKLFF	TGTGCCAGCAGTTTGGCGGTAAAAGATGAAAAACTGTTTTTT
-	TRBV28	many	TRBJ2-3	CASSFRLNEGVSTDTQYF	TGTGCCAGCAGTTTTCGCTTGAACGAAGGGGTTAGCACAGATACGCAGTATTTT
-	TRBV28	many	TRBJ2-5	CASSLLAVQETQYF	TGTGCCAGCAGTTTATTGGCAGTACAAGAGACCCAGTACTTC
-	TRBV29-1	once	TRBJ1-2	CSVGDVGAYGYTF	TGCAGCGTTGGAGATGTGGGCGCCTATGGCTACACCTTC
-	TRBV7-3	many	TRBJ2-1	CASSRLLDSQQFF	TGTGCCAGCAGCCGTTTACTCGACTCTCAGCAGTTCTTC
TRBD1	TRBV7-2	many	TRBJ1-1	CASSLGSGGAGNTEAFF	TGTGCCAGCAGCTTAGGGTCAGGGGGCGCAGGGAACACTGAAGCTTTCTTT
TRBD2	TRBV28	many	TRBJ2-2	CASSFRLATNTGELFF	TGTGCCAGCAGTTTCAGACTAGCGACGAACACCGGGGAGCTGTTTTTT
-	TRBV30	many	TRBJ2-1	CAWTYLRQGSYNEQFF	TGTGCCTGGACATATTTACGGCAGGGCTCCTACAATGAGCAGTTCTTC
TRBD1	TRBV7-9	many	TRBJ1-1	CASNQQGVTEAFF	TGTGCCAGCAACCAACAGGGGGTCACTGAAGCTTTCTTT
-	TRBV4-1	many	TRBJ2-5	CASSQDWGVETQYF	TGCGCCAGCAGCCAAGATTGGGGGGTGGAGACCCAGTACTTC
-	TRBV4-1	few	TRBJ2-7	CASSQVREPSYEQYF	TGCGCCAGCAGCCAAGTGCGGGAACCATCCTACGAGCAGTACTTC
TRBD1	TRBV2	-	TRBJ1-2	CASTGQGLRGYTF	TGTGCCAGCACTGGACAGGGGCTCCGGGGCTACACCTTC
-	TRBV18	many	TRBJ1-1	CASSPRKGTEAFF	TGTGCCAGCTCACCCCGAAAGGGCACTGAAGCTTTCTTT
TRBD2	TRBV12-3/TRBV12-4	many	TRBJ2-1	CASSIFLAGGPNEQFF	TGTGCCAGCAGTATTTTCCTAGCGGGAGGGCCAAATGAGCAGTTCTTC
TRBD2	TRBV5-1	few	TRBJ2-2	CASSPTPGLAGTGELFF	TGCGCCAGCAGCCCCACCCCGGGACTAGCGGGCACCGGGGAGCTGTTTTTT
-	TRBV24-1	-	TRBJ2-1	CATSGGYRVPHSNEQFF	TGTGCCACCAGTGGGGGTTACCGGGTTCCGCATTCGAATGAGCAGTTCTTC
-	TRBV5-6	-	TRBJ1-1	CASRRTSGVDTEAFF	TGTGCCAGCAGACGGACCAGCGGGGTAGACACTGAAGCTTTCTTT
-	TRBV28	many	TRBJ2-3	CASSLPTYTDTQYF	TGTGCCAGCAGTCTTCCTACATACACAGATACGCAGTATTTT
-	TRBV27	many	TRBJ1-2	CASRLTGSRDGYTF	TGTGCCAGCAGACTTACAGGGAGTCGAGATGGCTACACCTTC
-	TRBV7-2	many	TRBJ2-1	CASSLPGLSYNEQFF	TGTGCCAGCAGCTTACCGGGCCTCTCCTACAATGAGCAGTTCTTC
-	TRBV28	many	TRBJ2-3	CASSLPFGSSTDTQYF	TGTGCCAGCAGTTTACCGTTCGGGAGTAGCACAGATACGCAGTATTTT
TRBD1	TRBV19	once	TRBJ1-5	CASSTGQGRQPQHF	TGTGCCAGTAGTACAGGACAGGGAAGGCAGCCCCAGCATTTT
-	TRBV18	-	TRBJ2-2	CASSPEKNTGELFF	TGTGCCAGCTCACCAGAGAAAAACACCGGGGAGCTGTTTTTT
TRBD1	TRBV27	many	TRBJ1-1	CASSWGTGSSRTEAFF	TGTGCCAGCAGTTGGGGGACAGGGTCAAGTCGGACTGAAGCTTTCTTT
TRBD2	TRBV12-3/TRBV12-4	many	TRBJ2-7	CASSSSGSGYEQYF	TGTGCCAGCAGTTCTAGCGGGAGTGGCTACGAGCAGTACTTC
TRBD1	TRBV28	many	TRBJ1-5	CASSPPDRGSQPQHF	TGTGCCAGCAGCCCTCCGGACAGGGGGAGTCAGCCCCAGCATTTT
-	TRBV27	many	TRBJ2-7	CASSLDFNGYEQYF	TGTGCCAGCAGTTTGGACTTTAATGGCTACGAGCAGTACTTC
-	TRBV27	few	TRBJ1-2	CASRMDGSGASSYGYTF	TGTGCCAGCAGGATGGATGGGTCGGGGGCATCTTCTTATGGCTACACCTTC
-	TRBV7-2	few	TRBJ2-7	CASSPNPGPYEQYF	TGTGCCAGCAGCCCTAACCCGGGCCCCTACGAGCAGTACTTC
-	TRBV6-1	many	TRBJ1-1	CASSTPRGMNTEAFF	TGTGCCAGCAGTACACCTAGGGGAATGAACACTGAAGCTTTCTTT
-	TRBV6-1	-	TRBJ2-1	CASSVVGAYNEQFF	TGTGCCAGCAGTGTAGTCGGGGCATACAATGAGCAGTTCTTC
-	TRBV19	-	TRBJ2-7	CASSIRGNMAYEQYF	TGTGCCAGTAGTATTCGTGGGAATATGGCCTACGAGCAGTACTTC
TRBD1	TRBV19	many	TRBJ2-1	CASSPDRGPLREQFF	TGTGCCAGTAGTCCTGACAGGGGTCCCTTGAGGGAGCAGTTCTTC
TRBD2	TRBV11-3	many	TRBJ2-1	CASSSPGSGSDLQFF	TGTGCCAGCAGCTCACCGGGGAGCGGGAGTGACCTGCAGTTCTTC
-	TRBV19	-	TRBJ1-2	CASIGGFRGYTF	TGTGCCAGTATTGGCGGCTTTCGGGGCTACACCTTC
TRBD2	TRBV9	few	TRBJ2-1	CASSPASGWNEQFF	TGTGCCAGCAGCCCGGCTAGCGGTTGGAATGAGCAGTTCTTC
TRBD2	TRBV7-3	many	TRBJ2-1	CASSPYSGSGYNEQFF	TGTGCCAGCAGCCCATATAGCGGGAGTGGCTACAATGAGCAGTTCTTC
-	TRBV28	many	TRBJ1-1	CASRWGRNTEAFF	TGTGCCAGCAGGTGGGGGCGGAACACTGAAGCTTTCTTT